The text below deals with one T cell receptor (beta chain). What it recognizes is unknown. V was cut by 6 bases and J by 4 bases, with 14 bases left in between. Germline V gene data show CDR1 as SQVTM and CDR2 as ANQGSEA. The CDR3 runs 13 residues. Unique molecular identifiers featured in each of the TCR beta cDNA libraries. TCRdb fed the PCR reads into MiXCR, producing one record per CDR3 protein. Of around 400,000 distinct CDR3 sequences detected, roughly 35% appear once; the ten largest clones hold over 10%. The data are from a study of post-analysis software for immune sequencing data. Findings and limits, study-wide: The study found TRBV5-6, TRBV5-1 and TRBV20-1 among about five TRBV segments more frequent in patients than controls. In multiple sclerosis, normalized Chao1 diversity was significantly below that of controls.

The chain joins TRBV29-1 to TRBJ2-3; unclear D gene. The sequence came from a girl between 5 and 17 years old with multiple sclerosis. The sample taken for sequencing was blood. In DNA form, the CDR3 reads TGCAGCGTCCCCATGCAGCCCGCAGATACGCAGTATTTT. This translates into CSVPMQPADTQYF.